The 18 T cell receptor beta chains given below trace back to one sample, sequenced in a study of low-dose radiotherapy and immunotherapy resistance in tumors. Gene-specific TRAV and TRBV primers were used for first-strand cDNA, covering alpha and beta chains. TCRs underwent roughly 19 PCR cycles of amplification with a constant-region primer and V-primer adapter. Each CDR3 protein is one row after TCRdb ran MiXCR on the reads. Of approximately 12,000 distinct CDR3 sequences listed, roughly 60% are singletons. The receptors derive from a human donor with advanced metastatic prostate, ovarian, gallbladder or colorectal cancer (not recorded which). This table probably holds off-target reads from a library built for another chain.

The chain employs TRBV28 and TRBJ1-5; no firm D call. Germline lookup yields CDR1 MDHEN and CDR2 SYDVKM. Trimming shortened V by 0 bases and J by 7 bases, and 10 bases separated the two germline ends. CDR3 length equals 14 residues. The CDR3 DNA follows: TGTGCCAGCAGTTTATGGAGGGCAAGACAGCCCCAGCATTTT. The encoded protein is CASSLWRARQPQHF.

This clonotype has just a few counts. J is TRBJ2-3 and V is TRBV9; 12 positions agree with TRBD2. The V gene end was trimmed by 3 bases and the J gene end by 3 bases; junction bases not matched to a gene: 5. Germline V CDR1 and CDR2: SGDLS, YYNGEE. The CDR3 runs to 16 residues. CDR3 sequence (DNA): TGTGCCAGCAGCGCAGGAGGACTAGCGGGGACAGATACGCAGTATTTT. Translated, it gives CASSAGGLAGTDTQYF.

The chain links TRBV9 to TRBJ2-2; D might be TRBD1 or TRBD2, each matching 6 bases. The germline gives CDR1 SGDLS, CDR2 YYNGEE. The CDR3 is 16 amino acids. Trimming took 2 bases from V and 4 from J, leaving 15 bases between them. CDR3 sequence: CASSVMGGVGTGELFF. Written as DNA, the CDR3 is TGTGCCAGCAGCGTCATGGGGGGCGTTGGCACCGGGGAGCTGTTTTTT.

Only a few counts were recorded for this clonotype. This chain links TRBV6-6 with TRBJ2-3; TRBD1 might be the D (5 bases). V lost 0 bases and J 5 bases, leaving 9 bases between the germline ends. Germline CDR1 and CDR2: MNHNY and SVGAGI (reference sequence). This CDR3 spans 14 amino acids. The CDR3 here is CASSYSQGIDTQYF. The DNA for the CDR3 is TGTGCCAGCAGTTACTCGCAGGGTATAGATACGCAGTATTTT.

This clonotype has more than one count but fewer than ten. The chain links TRBV7-9 to TRBJ1-4, with a possible D match to TRBD1 (5 bases). The germline V and J ends were trimmed by 5 bases and 7 bases, with 26 bases remaining between them. The CDR3 extends over 18 amino acids. The germline gives CDR1 SEHNR, CDR2 FQNEAQ (reference sequence). The CDR3 DNA sequence: TGTGCCAGCAGCGAAGGGCGCTTGAGAGGGGCGCGGGTTGAAAAACTGTTTTTT. Protein sequence: CASSEGRLRGARVEKLFF.

The chain uses TRBV4-2 and TRBJ2-7; D is tentatively TRBD1 or TRBD2 (6 bases each). This CDR3 has 18 amino acids. V was cut by 4 bases and J by 4 bases, with 26 bases left in between. CDR1 is LGHNA, CDR2 YNFKEQ, per germline. This CDR3 is CASSPILSTRDIVYEQYF. The CDR3 DNA reads as TGTGCCAGCAGCCCCATTCTGTCGACGCGGGACATCGTATACGAGCAGTACTTC.

As DNA, the CDR3 is TGTGCCAGCAGCCCTGACCGGGACAGGGTTGCTGGAACTTTCTTT. This encodes CASSPDRDRVAGTFF. V gene TRBV4-2 combines with J gene TRBJ1-1; TRBD1 agrees at 9 bases. CDR3 size: 15 residues. Germline CDR1 LGHNA, CDR2 YNFKEQ. Trimming removed 4 bases from V and 12 bases from J; junction bases left unmatched: 15.

The J gene is TRBJ2-7, the V gene TRBV29-1; possibly TRBD2 for D (5 bases). V was trimmed by 6 bases and J by 9 bases, leaving 21 bases between them. The CDR3 runs to 13 residues. Germline V gene sequence: CDR1 SQVTM, CDR2 ANQGSEA. The CDR3 sequence is CSVDSGSPRGQYF. The CDR3 DNA is TGCAGCGTGGACTCCGGGTCCCCACGGGGGCAGTACTTC.

The chain is built from TRBV29-1 and TRBJ1-2; D is unclear. There are 12 residues in the CDR3. Germline V CDR1 and CDR2: SQVTM, ANQGSEA. Trimming removed 7 bases from V and 2 bases from J, with 11 bases in between. In nucleotides, the CDR3 is TGCAGCGCCGGGGAGGTGAACTATGGCTACACCTTC. Protein: CSAGEVNYGYTF.

Details on this clonotype: At one end, the junction sequence differs from germline, possibly due to a read error. The chain combines TRBV6-5 with TRBJ2-5; D gene uncertain. Germline V CDR1 and CDR2: MNHEY, SVGAGI. The CDR3 runs to 13 residues. CDR3 amino acids: CAAMAGRQETQYF. For the CDR3, the DNA is TGCGCTGCCATGGCAGGAAGACAAGAGACCCAGTACTTC.

CDR3 protein: CASSPPAGLRYGYTF. The CDR3 nucleotides read TGTGCCAGCAGCCCCCCCGCGGGACTTAGATATGGCTACACCTTC. This rearrangement joins TRBV4-2 to TRBJ1-2; the D gene is possibly TRBD1 (5 bases). Per germline, CDR1 LGHNA and CDR2 YNFKEQ. CDR3 length: 15 amino acids. V shed 4 bases and J shed 5 bases, with 17 bases lying between them.

In its sample, this clonotype was seen a few times. V usage is TRBV12-3 or TRBV12-4 and J usage is TRBJ1-2; 8 bases agree with TRBD1. The CDR3 spans 13 residues. V shed 5 bases and J 4 bases; nucleotides not matched to a gene: 3. CDR3 nucleotide sequence: TGTGCCAGCAGTCGGACAGGGAGCTATGGCTACACCTTC. Amino acid sequence: CASSRTGSYGYTF.

This clonotype has more than one count but fewer than ten. V gene TRBV5-1 combines with J gene TRBJ2-7, with 8 bases identical to TRBD1. The CDR3 is made up of 18 amino acids. Germline CDR1 SGHRS, CDR2 YFSETQ. V lost 4 bases to trimming and J lost 0 bases; unmatched junction nucleotides: 15. CDR3 sequence (DNA): TGCGCCAGCAGCCCGAGTACGCGACAGGGGCCGAGCTCCTACGAGCAGTACTTC. This codes for CASSPSTRQGPSSYEQYF.

This chain joins TRBV18 and TRBJ2-1, with a weak D call TRBD1 (7 bases). This CDR3 spans 14 amino acids. Germline values: CDR1 KGHSH, CDR2 LQKENI. The ends were cut back, 7 bases at V and 5 bases at J, with 15 bases in the middle. CDR3 protein: CASLRDRSNNEQFF. The CDR3 nucleotides read TGTGCCAGCTTGCGGGACAGAAGTAACAATGAGCAGTTCTTC.

The chain employs TRBV14 and TRBJ2-5, with D perhaps assigned TRBD1 or TRBD2 (5 bases each). This CDR3 spans 15 amino acids. Trimming pared 0 bases from V and 2 bases from J, leaving 10 bases between. Looked up from germline, CDR1 is SGHDN and CDR2 is FVKESK. CDR3 protein: CASSQDKGRQETQYF. As DNA, the CDR3 is TGTGCCAGCAGCCAAGATAAGGGGAGACAAGAGACCCAGTACTTC.

The rearrangement links TRBV6-2 or TRBV6-3 to TRBJ1-1; D call uncertain. CDR1 is MNHEY, CDR2 SVGEGT, per germline. The CDR3 has 12 amino acids. V was shortened by 6 bases and J by 7 bases, with 12 bases between the two germline ends. CDR3 nucleotide sequence: TGTGCCAGCAGGCCTCTGGGTAGTGAAGCTTTCTTT. This encodes CASRPLGSEAFF.

The rearrangement joins TRBV3-1 to TRBJ2-1; 7 bases are shared with TRBD1. The CDR3 is made up of 13 amino acids. Looked up from germline, CDR1 is LGHDT and CDR2 is YNNKEL (reference sequence). The trim removed 3 bases at V and 14 bases at J, leaving 10 bases unmatched. Here the CDR3 DNA reads TGTGCCAGCAGCCAGGCAGTTGAGGGGGCAGAGTTCTTC. This codes for CASSQAVEGAEFF.

This clonotype was observed once. The CDR3 is CASSLGLAGVFEQYF. CDR3 nucleotides: TGTGCCAGCAGTTTAGGGCTAGCGGGAGTCTTCGAGCAGTACTTC. The chain is built from TRBV28 and TRBJ2-7; TRBD2 matches at 10 bases. Germline V gene data show CDR1 as MDHEN and CDR2 as SYDVKM. With 2 bases clipped from V and 6 bases from J, the junction kept 7 bases outside the gene matches. The CDR3 extends over 15 amino acids.